Sequencing of this T cell receptor (beta chain) was carried out in a study of shared clonotypes between healthy human individuals. Note on this clone: The antigen is not known.

The germline V and J ends were trimmed by 0 bases and 2 bases, with 15 bases remaining between them. The V gene's germline CDR1 is SGDLS and CDR2 YYNGEE. The CDR3 loop spans 16 amino acids. Broader study findings: In general, naive subsets displayed greater estimated richness than memory subsets did. When naive CD4 clonotypes were compared across a few donors, approximately 5% were shared. The study drew on few donors, limiting represented genetic and exposure-history diversity.

Method: immunoSEQ multiplex PCR; TCRdb's copy keeps in-frame clones and lacks some. The table lists a few million clones, approximately 95% of them singletons, with under 0.45% in the top ten. There were only Caucasian adults among the donors, and all lived in Nashville, Tennessee. This clonotype was sampled from a man between 18 and 35 years old in good health. Some clones in this sample may be carry-over from other donors' samples. The sample consisted of naive CD4+ T cells from PBMCs. Subset defined: CD45RA+ positively selected. The gene calls are TRBV9 and TRBJ2-7; the D is unclear. The CDR3 DNA is TGTGCCAGCAGCGTAGCTGTATCCGGCGGCGCCTACGAGCAGTACTTC. The encoded protein is CASSVAVSGGAYEQYF.